The next 16 T cell receptor beta chains were all read from a single sample in a study of blood T cells in healthy people across ages. Primers used in a second PCR of roughly 7 to 12 cycles were a sample-barcoded 5' primer and a J-beta primer mix. TCRdb re-called the 5' RACE reads with MiXCR, one entry per CDR3 protein. The sample lists about 1,000,000 distinct CDR3 sequences; 40% to 55% were seen once. Sequenced input: blood. Source of these receptors: a woman aged 55 to 70 in good health.

This chain uses TRBV2 with TRBJ2-4; D is tentatively TRBD1 or TRBD2 (5 bases each). Per germline, CDR1 SNHLY and CDR2 FYNNEI. Trimming took 4 bases from V and 7 from J, leaving 14 bases between them. The CDR3 loop spans 14 amino acids. The CDR3 here is CASSARGAWNIQYF. Written as DNA, the CDR3 is TGTGCCAGCAGTGCGAGGGGCGCGTGGAACATTCAGTACTTC.

V usage is TRBV3-1 and J usage is TRBJ1-1; 10 nucleotides align to TRBD1. There are 15 residues in the CDR3. V lost 4 bases, J lost 3 bases, and 5 bases stayed unmatched. Germline V lookup: CDR1 LGHDT, CDR2 YNNKEL (reference sequence). As DNA, the CDR3 is TGTGCCAGCAGCCGACGACAGGGGGCTGACACTGAAGCTTTCTTT. It encodes CASSRRQGADTEAFF.

V gene TRBV12-3 or TRBV12-4 combines with J gene TRBJ1-1; TRBD1 agrees at 9 bases. This CDR3 contains 13 residues. Losses at the gene ends were 7 bases for V and 7 bases for J; bases not matched to a gene: 7. Here the CDR3 DNA reads TGTGCCAGCATCCGGACAGGGGCTTGTGAAGCTTTCTTT. Encoded protein: CASIRTGACEAFF.

This chain joins TRBV27 and TRBJ2-2, with D possibly being TRBD2 (6 bases). Germline V gene data show CDR1 as MNHEY and CDR2 as SMNVEV (reference sequence). The CDR3 runs 16 residues. Trimming took off 0 bases at V and 4 bases at J, with 12 bases between the two ends. This CDR3 is CASSLSSGGSTGELFF. CDR3 sequence (DNA): TGTGCCAGCAGTTTATCCAGCGGAGGGAGCACCGGGGAGCTGTTTTTT.

A word on this clonotype: Its ends do not fully match the called genes, so a read error is possible. The chain recombines TRBV7-2 with TRBJ2-6; D may be TRBD2 (6 bases). CDR1 is SGHTA, CDR2 FQGNSA, per germline. CDR3 length equals 15 residues. In nucleotides, the CDR3 is TGTGCCAACAGCCCCGGGGGCTCTGGGGCCAACGTCCTGACTTTC. Its protein is CANSPGGSGANVLTF. Together with reference TRBV7-2 and TRBJ2-6, the CDR3 gives the full variable domain: GAGVSQSPSNKVTEKGKDVELRCDPISGHTALYWYRQSLGQGLEFLIYFQGNSAPDKSGLPSDRFSAERTGGSVSTLTIQRTQQEDSAVYLCANSPGGSGANVLTFGAGSRLTVL.

This chain uses TRBV18 with TRBJ1-4; 7 nucleotides line up with TRBD1. The CDR3 loop spans 15 amino acids. V gave up 6 bases and J gave up 10 bases; unmatched junction bases: 14. Germline V gene sequence: CDR1 KGHSH, CDR2 LQKENI. CDR3 bases: TGTGCCAGCTCGGCCGGGACAGACCACTCCACAAAACTGTTTTTT. Its protein is CASSAGTDHSTKLFF.

The V gene is TRBV28, the J gene TRBJ2-5, with 10 bases that match TRBD1. The CDR3 covers 16 residues. Trimming at V came to 5 bases and at J to 11 bases, leaving 17 bases not matched to a gene. Germline lookup yields CDR1 MDHEN and CDR2 SYDVKM. The CDR3 here is CASSPYRDRGLREQYF. Here the CDR3 DNA reads TGTGCCAGCAGTCCGTACCGGGACAGGGGTTTGAGGGAGCAGTACTTC.

The chain is built from TRBV20-1 and TRBJ2-1; perhaps TRBD1 as D (6 bases). Trimming stripped 0 bases from V and 3 bases from J, with 12 bases between. CDR1 and CDR2 from the germline V gene are DFQATT and SNEGSKA (reference sequence). The CDR3 runs 15 residues. This chain's CDR3 is CSARDDRGGYNEQFF. Here the CDR3 DNA reads TGCAGTGCTAGAGATGACAGAGGGGGCTACAATGAGCAGTTCTTC.

The rearrangement links TRBV11-2 to TRBJ2-7; 10 bases line up with TRBD2. Unmatched junction bases numbered 3, after V lost 3 bases and J lost 1 base. CDR1 is SGHAT and CDR2 is FQNNGV in the germline V gene. The CDR3 is made up of 15 amino acids. CDR3 sequence reads: CASSLISGRSYEQYF. Here the CDR3 DNA reads TGTGCCAGCAGCTTGATTAGCGGGAGGTCCTACGAGCAGTACTTC.

To note about this clonotype: This may stem from a read error, because a much larger clone lies one nucleotide away. The V and J genes are TRBV19 and TRBJ2-5, with 11 bases matching TRBD2. Germline lookup yields CDR1 LNHDA and CDR2 SQIVND (reference sequence). The length of the CDR3 is 12 residues. CDR3 sequence: CAGSGRAKTQYF. The CDR3 DNA follows: TGTGCCGGTAGCGGGAGGGCGAAGACCCAGTACTTC.

This clonotype was observed a single time. The genes are TRBV6-1 and TRBJ1-1; tentative D call: TRBD1 (6 bases). The CDR3 totals 14 residues. V lost 7 bases to trimming and J lost 4 bases, with 16 bases between them. Germline CDR1 and CDR2: MNHNS and SASEGT. Here the CDR3 reads CASTQGIYGTEAFF. In DNA form, the CDR3 reads TGTGCCAGCACCCAGGGGATTTATGGCACTGAAGCTTTCTTT.

This rearrangement joins TRBV30 to TRBJ2-5, with D possibly TRBD2 on 6 matching bases. Germline V lookup: CDR1 GTSNPN, CDR2 SVGIG (reference sequence). The CDR3 is made up of 17 amino acids. The V end lost 2 bases, the J end lost 3 bases, and 22 bases lay between the germline ends. CDR3 coding DNA: TGTGCCTGGAGTACCCCTATAACTGTAGCGGTTAAAGAGACCCAGTACTTC. Translating it yields CAWSTPITVAVKETQYF. Filled out from reference TRBV30 and TRBJ2-5, the complete variable domain reads SQTIHQWPATLVQPVGSPLSLECTVEGTSNPNLYWYRQAAGRGLQLLFYSVGIGQISSEVPQNLSASRPQDRQFILSSKKLLLSDSGFYLCAWSTPITVAVKETQYFGPGTRLLVL.

As for this clonotype: Germline is not matched at one junction end, which may reflect a read error. The rearrangement links TRBV6-5 to TRBJ2-6; D call uncertain. Germline CDR1 reads MNHEY; CDR2 reads SVGAGI. This CDR3 contains 15 residues. CDR3 protein: CASSLGGKWATVLTF. The CDR3 nucleotides are TGTGCCAGCAGCCTCGGTGGTAAATGGGCCACCGTCCTGACTTTC.

This clonotype was detected ten times or more. This chain joins TRBV20-1 and TRBJ2-5; D uncertain. The CDR3 has 14 amino acids. Looked up from germline, CDR1 is DFQATT and CDR2 is SNEGSKA (reference sequence). V lost 4 bases and J lost 5, with 17 bases in between. As DNA, the CDR3 is TGCAGTGCTACTGGTAGCTGGGGTTCCGAGACCCAGTACTTC. It codes for CSATGSWGSETQYF.

The V and J genes are TRBV3-1 and TRBJ2-4; 11 bases match TRBD2. The CDR3 length is 20 residues. Trimming took 0 bases from V and 1 from J; bases not matched to a gene: 11. Per germline, CDR1 LGHDT and CDR2 YNNKEL (reference sequence). For the CDR3, the DNA is TGTGCCAGCAGCCAAGATGGGGGATTACTAGCGGGAGCGGCCAAAAACATTCAGTACTTC. Protein sequence: CASSQDGGLLAGAAKNIQYF.

The rearrangement uses TRBV20-1 and TRBJ2-1; TRBD1 matches at 9 bases. The CDR3 extends over 18 amino acids. In germline, CDR1 is DFQATT, CDR2 SNEGSKA (reference sequence). Unmatched junction bases numbered 13, after V lost 3 bases and J lost 1 base. The CDR3 reads CSASGGTGTGLSYNEQFF. The CDR3 DNA follows: TGCAGTGCTAGTGGGGGAACCGGGACAGGGTTGTCCTACAATGAGCAGTTCTTC.